Sequencing of this T cell receptor (beta chain) was carried out in a study of T cells in Graves' hyperthyroidism and ophthalmopathy (dated by TCRdb to about 2019). Looking at the study overall: Peripheral blood was collected at initial diagnosis, before any treatment. To identify TCR V-J signatures that set the groups apart, the researchers used a discovery cohort of about a hundred patients, made up of 40 to 45 with Graves' ophthalmopathy and about 60 with stable Graves' hyperthyroidism. An independent validation cohort of under 20 hyperthyroidism patients and about 15 patients who later progressed to ophthalmopathy tested prospective prediction of ophthalmopathy. The 90 or so discovery patients were randomly split 7:3 into training and test sets. In addition, the study compared T-cell repertoires in thyroid tissue and in blood from a handful of Graves' hyperthyroidism patients. Once sampling was done, hyperthyroidism patients were given methimazole at a starting dose of 30 mg daily, whereas ophthalmopathy patients were given high-dose intravenous methylprednisolone. The paper reports TCR Vbeta CDR3 sequencing of 130 to 150 peripheral blood samples: fewer than 50 ophthalmopathy, 75 to 80 hyperthyroidism and around 17 progressor patients.

Stable Graves' hyperthyroidism was defined as no progression to ophthalmopathy during 18 months of follow-up. Hyperthyroidism patients were newly diagnosed, with disease duration under 2 months, and aged 18 to 65 years. The study excluded patients with uncontrolled infections, other autoimmune diseases, pregnancy or lactation. Diagnoses were based on clinical symptoms, serum thyroxine and TRAb, thyroid ultrasound and orbital computed tomography. Ficoll-Paque density gradient centrifugation was used to isolate PBMCs from about 9 ml of fresh peripheral blood. Total RNA was extracted with Trizol reagent, and quality was checked on an Agilent 2100 Bioanalyzer. Overall study results and their limits: In validation, progression to ophthalmopathy was predicted by the model with more than 65% sensitivity and around 76% specificity, a median of approximately 6.5 months before onset. No statistical method was used to fix the sample size in advance, and group allocation was not hidden from the investigators. Most expanded thyroid clonotypes (frequency above 0.001) were also detected in blood, a finding suggesting that blood repertoires may reflect thyroid immune responses. A model built on a 13 V-J signature distinguished ophthalmopathy from stable hyperthyroidism, reaching around 88% sensitivity and 81% to 83% specificity in cross-validation and 80%/75% in testing.

Via the germline V gene, CDR1 is MNHEY and CDR2 SVGAGI. The cysteine opens and the phenylalanine closes a CDR3 of 12 amino acids. Of all the DNA, just the CDR3 is kept, 36 bases in frame from base 1. V is pared back by 5 bases and J by 12 bases, with 16 bases lying between the germline termini. Amplification of TCR beta CDR3 regions was carried out from RNA transcripts. For the first round of RT-PCR on the TCR CDR3, the HTBI primer set was used together with the Qiagen OneStep RT-PCR kit. A second multiplex PCR round built the libraries, followed by size selection and purification. Paired-end sequencing of the libraries was performed with 100 bp reads on an Illumina HiSeq2000. The source study handled its data this way. SOAPnuke was used to process the raw data, removing reads that contained adapters or uncalled bases, had a mean Phred below 15, or lacked an exact match to the constant primer or identifier. High-quality paired reads were merged with COPE v1.2.5, and unique nucleotide sequences were defined as clonotypes. MiTCR v1.1 was used to align clonotypes to the IMGT TRBV, TRBD and TRBJ reference segments. The analysis was restricted to V-J combinations with a frequency above 0.0001, which together covered over 99% of the repertoires. The TCS score was defined as the ratio of F50 (clonal expansion) to E x V (chaos), calculated using BLOSUM62-based TCRdist between CDR3 peptides within each V-J. Welch's t-statistics and random forest reduced approximately 520 V-J features to around 14, which were used in a naive Bayes classifier (R e1071). The Morisita-Horn index was used to measure how similar the thyroid and blood repertoires were. TCRdb reprocessing: public reads trimmed at Q25 with fastp, clones called with MiXCR, in-frame beta chains kept. CDR3 protein duplicates are merged, each entry listing the most common genes and DNA. None of the V and J calls come from the authors' own analysis; TCRdb made them. In all, the sample holds hundreds of thousands of distinct CDR3 sequences, and over 35% of those were seen once. The ten largest clones represent approximately 8.7% of the sample.

A remark on this clonotype: The target of this receptor is not known. Within one base of it there is no much larger clone, and no base qualities were kept.

The sequenced sample was blood. The sequence is built from TRBV6-5 and TRBJ1-2, with a weak D call of TRBD1 (5 bases match). The source of this sequence is a man aged 18 to 35 with Graves' hyperthyroidism. The CDR3 sequence is CASSEAGRVDTF. The bases read TGTGCCAGCAGTGAAGCAGGGCGGGTGGACACCTTC.